What follows are 5 T cell receptor beta chains derived from one specimen sequenced in a study of blood T cell repertoires in COVID-19. The repertoire was sequenced with immunoSEQ multiplex PCR; TCRdb's copy has only in-frame clones and lacks some. The data show about 150,000 clones, approximately 85% seen once. Sequenced material: peripheral blood. These receptors originate from a man aged 60 to 75 with COVID-19, enrolled during active disease.

The rearrangement links TRBV3-1 (or the pseudogene TRBV3-2) to TRBJ2-3; TRBD2 aligns across 9 bases. The CDR3 is 16 residues long. Germline CDR1 LGHDT, CDR2 YNNKEL (reference sequence). V was pared by 4 bases and J by 0 bases, with 5 bases of the junction left unmatched. The CDR3 DNA reads TGTGCCAGCAGCCTATCGACTAGCGGAAGCACAGATACGCAGTATTTT. Its protein is CASSLSTSGSTDTQYF.

The rearrangement uses TRBV19 and TRBJ1-2, with unresolved D. This CDR3 spans 14 amino acids. Trimming left V 7 bases short and J 8 bases short, with 20 bases between. CDR1 is LNHDA, CDR2 SQIVND, per germline (reference sequence). The DNA for the CDR3 is TGTGCCAGTACCGGTAACGGTGGACTCCAAGGCTACACCTTC. This encodes CASTGNGGLQGYTF.

The chain links TRBV2 to TRBJ1-6; 8 bases agree with TRBD1. Per germline, CDR1 SNHLY and CDR2 FYNNEI. The CDR3 covers 15 residues. The trim removed 3 bases at V and 6 bases at J, leaving 4 bases unmatched. CDR3 in DNA: TGTGCCAGCAGTGAGGATGGACAGGGTAATTCACCCCTCCACTTT. It is translated as CASSEDGQGNSPLHF.

The chain uses TRBV7-2 and TRBJ1-2, with D perhaps TRBD1 (5 bases). The CDR3 has 14 amino acids. CDR1 is SGHTA, CDR2 FQGNSA, per germline. Trimming removed 1 base from V and 4 bases from J, with 10 bases in between. CDR3 amino acids: CASSLGGSIYGYTF. The CDR3 DNA sequence: TGTGCCAGCAGCTTAGGGGGCAGTATCTATGGCTACACCTTC.

The chain employs TRBV30 and TRBJ1-5, with D unclear. Trimming removed 1 base from V and 3 bases from J, with 7 bases in between. The CDR3 loop spans 13 amino acids. Germline V CDR1 and CDR2: GTSNPN, SVGIG (reference sequence). The CDR3 DNA follows: TGTGCCTGGAGTGATACAGTCAATCAGCCCCAGCATTTT. It is translated as CAWSDTVNQPQHF.